The 23 T cell receptor beta chains below come from one sample, sequenced in a study of blood T cell repertoires in COVID-19. Method: immunoSEQ multiplex PCR; TCRdb's copy keeps in-frame clones and lacks some. In the table there are about 59,000 clones, around 80% of which are singletons. Sequencing input: peripheral blood. The receptor set was obtained from a man aged 60 to 75 with acute or convalescent COVID-19.

This clone was seen only a few times. The genes are TRBV5-5 and TRBJ2-2; 9 positions agree with TRBD2. The CDR3 totals 18 residues. Germline CDR1 reads SGHKS; CDR2 reads YYEKEE (reference sequence). Trimming took 0 bases from V and 5 from J; bases not matched to a gene: 11. The CDR3 region is CASSLGGILAGSTGELFF. The CDR3 nucleotides read TGTGCCAGCAGCTTGGGGGGTATACTAGCGGGCTCGACCGGGGAGCTGTTTTTT.

This clone was seen only a few times. The genes are TRBV5-8 and TRBJ1-4, with 8 bases aligning to TRBD1. V was pared by 9 bases and J by 1 base, with 2 bases of the junction left unmatched. From germline, CDR1 is SGHTS and CDR2 YDEGEE. The CDR3 runs to 13 residues. The CDR3 coding sequence is TGTGCCAACGACAGGGGAACTAATGAAAAACTGTTTTTT. It specifies CANDRGTNEKLFF.

CDR3 sequence: CAISLTGDYEQYF. Written as DNA, the CDR3 is TGTGCCATCAGTCTGACAGGGGACTACGAGCAGTACTTC. This chain joins TRBV10-3 and TRBJ2-7, with TRBD1 identical over 8 bases. CDR1 is ENHRY and CDR2 is SYGVKD in the germline V gene. The CDR3 length is 13 residues. V gave up 5 bases and J gave up 3 bases; unmatched junction bases: 3.

The chain links TRBV18 to TRBJ2-1; no reliable D call. Germline V gives CDR1 KGHSH, CDR2 LQKENI. The ends were cut back, 3 bases at V and 8 bases at J, with 11 bases in the middle. There are 13 residues in the CDR3. For the CDR3, the DNA is TGTGCCAGCTCACCCATTACCAGCGATGAGCAGTTCTTC. Its protein is CASSPITSDEQFF.

The chain carries TRBV7-2 and TRBJ1-6, with D unresolved. Germline V CDR1 and CDR2: SGHTA, FQGNSA. V was trimmed by 3 bases and J by 9 bases, leaving 15 bases between them. The CDR3 runs to 15 residues. CDR3 nucleotides: TGTGCCAGCAGCTTTAATCAGGCCACCGCTTCACCCCTCCACTTT. Encoded protein: CASSFNQATASPLHF.

The chain has TRBV6-6 and TRBJ2-7; tentatively, D is TRBD2 (7 bases). Germline assignment: CDR1 MNHNY and CDR2 SVGAGI (reference sequence). This CDR3 region has 15 residues. Trimming cost V 5 bases and J 6 bases, with 20 bases left between them. The CDR3 region has the DNA TGTGCCAGCAGTCCCCCCCAGGGAGGGGGGGTCGAGCAGTACTTC. This encodes CASSPPQGGGVEQYF.

This clone has a handful of counts. The chain employs TRBV5-4 and TRBJ1-2, with 7 bases lining up with TRBD1. Germline assignment: CDR1 SGHNT and CDR2 YYREEE (reference sequence). The CDR3 is made up of 15 amino acids. The V gene end was trimmed by 0 bases and the J gene end by 5 bases; junction bases not matched to a gene: 7. The CDR3 DNA sequence: TGTGCCAGCAGCTTGGGGCCAGGGGGTGAATATGGCTACACCTTC. It yields the protein CASSLGPGGEYGYTF.

In DNA, the CDR3 is TGCAGCGTCCCTTCAGGGGGCGCGACCTATGGCTACACCTTC. This gives the protein CSVPSGGATYGYTF. V is TRBV29-1 and J is TRBJ1-2, with 8 positions matching TRBD1. Trimming removed 6 bases from V and 4 bases from J; junction bases left unmatched: 10. CDR3 length: 14 residues. CDR1 is SQVTM, CDR2 ANQGSEA, per germline.

This sequence joins TRBV5-1 and TRBJ1-2; maybe TRBD1 (5 bases). The CDR3 is made up of 12 amino acids. CDR1 and CDR2 (germline): SGHRS, YFSETQ. The ends were cut back, 2 bases at V and 4 bases at J, with 6 bases in the middle. In DNA, the CDR3 is TGCGCCAGCAGCTTTGACAGCTATGGCTACACCTTC. Its protein is CASSFDSYGYTF.

Notes on this clone: Germline and junction disagree at one end, which may indicate a read error. The chain recombines TRBV19 with TRBJ1-4; D is uncertain. Germline lookup yields CDR1 LNHDA and CDR2 SQIVND (reference sequence). The CDR3 is 15 residues long. The CDR3: CASSIRHTTNEKLFF. As DNA, the CDR3 is TGTGCCAGTAGTATAAGACACACAACGAATGAAAAACTGTTTTTT.

V usage is TRBV3-1 (or the pseudogene TRBV3-2) and J usage is TRBJ2-3; a weak D match, TRBD2 (6 bases). The V gene lost 3 bases and the J gene lost 5 bases, with 12 bases spanning the gap. In germline, CDR1 is LGHDT, CDR2 YNNKEL (reference sequence). The CDR3 consists of 14 residues. CDR3 DNA: TGTGCCAGCAGCCATCGGGAGTCGGAAGATACGCAGTATTTT. It translates to CASSHRESEDTQYF.

V usage is TRBV7-7 and J usage is TRBJ2-3; a possible D gene is TRBD1 (6 bases). The germline V gene has CDR1 SSHAT and CDR2 FNYEAQ (reference sequence). Between the trimmed V and J ends, which lost 4 bases and 2 bases, there was a span of 13 bases. This CDR3 has 15 residues. The CDR3 DNA reads TGTGCCAGCAGCTGGTCGGGACAACCCACAGATACGCAGTATTTT. It codes for CASSWSGQPTDTQYF.

This clone has just one count. This chain joins TRBV18 and TRBJ2-1, with 9 bases lining up with TRBD2. This CDR3 has 16 residues. CDR1 and CDR2 from the germline V gene are KGHSH and LQKENI. With V trimmed by 5 bases and J by 7 bases, 12 bases remained unmatched. The chain's CDR3 is CASSSRAGGRSNEQFF. The CDR3 region has the DNA TGTGCCAGCTCATCCCGAGCGGGAGGCCGATCTAATGAGCAGTTCTTC.

V gene TRBV6-4 combines with J gene TRBJ2-3; tentative D call: TRBD2 (6 bases). CDR3 length equals 15 residues. In germline, CDR1 is MRHNA, CDR2 SNTAGT. V was shortened by 7 bases and J by 0 bases, with 14 bases between the two germline ends. In nucleotides, the CDR3 is TGTGCCAGCAAAGGGGCTAGCGATAGCACAGATACGCAGTATTTT. It yields the protein CASKGASDSTDTQYF.

The chain is built from TRBV27 and TRBJ1-1; TRBD1 matches 7 bases. J was trimmed by 6 bases and V by 8 bases; bases with no gene match: 6. The CDR3 extends over 12 amino acids. Germline V gene data show CDR1 as MNHEY and CDR2 as SMNVEV (reference sequence). CDR3: CASYDRASEAFF. The CDR3 coding sequence is TGTGCCAGCTATGACAGGGCTTCTGAAGCTTTCTTT.

V is TRBV28 and J is TRBJ1-5; 7 bases match TRBD1. Germline V gene lookup returns CDR1 MDHEN and CDR2 SYDVKM. Unmatched junction bases numbered 11, after V lost 10 bases and J lost 5 bases. The CDR3 is 14 residues long. As DNA, the CDR3 is TGTGCCACCGGGACAGCTAATCGGGATCAGCCCCAGCATTTT. This codes for CATGTANRDQPQHF.

The chain recombines TRBV28 with TRBJ2-7; perhaps TRBD2 as D (6 bases). This CDR3 is 13 amino acids long. Trimming stripped 6 bases from V and 5 bases from J, with 14 bases between. Looked up from germline, CDR1 is MDHEN and CDR2 is SYDVKM. The DNA of the CDR3 is TGTGCCAGCAGATTGACTAGAGACCACGAGCAGTACTTC. This codes for CASRLTRDHEQYF. The complete variable domain, with remaining parts taken from reference TRBV28 and TRBJ2-7, reads DVKVTQSSRYLVKRTGEKVFLECVQDMDHENMFWYRQDPGLGLRLIYFSYDVKMKEKGDIPEGYSVSREKKERFSLILESASTNQTSMYLCASRLTRDHEQYFGPGTRLTVT.

A remark on this clone: At the DNA level, this CDR3 is encoded by other sequences in the same sample as well. CDR3 bases: TGTGCCAGCAGTCCGGGGGGCTCTGGAAACACCATATATTTT. Residues: CASSPGGSGNTIYF. The V call is TRBV28, the J call TRBJ1-3, with D tentatively TRBD1 (5 bases). Germline-derived CDR1 and CDR2 are MDHEN and SYDVKM. The CDR3 has 14 amino acids. Deletions cut 5 bases from V and 0 bases from J, with 8 bases between. The full variable domain, its missing parts supplied by reference TRBV28 and TRBJ1-3, is DVKVTQSSRYLVKRTGEKVFLECVQDMDHENMFWYRQDPGLGLRLIYFSYDVKMKEKGDIPEGYSVSREKKERFSLILESASTNQTSMYLCASSPGGSGNTIYFGEGSWLTVV.

The table lists this clone with a few counts. The genes are TRBV18 and TRBJ1-1; no firm D call. In germline, CDR1 is KGHSH, CDR2 LQKENI. Trimming pared 3 bases from V and 2 bases from J, leaving 10 bases between. The CDR3 totals 14 residues. The CDR3 reads CASSPLGGNTEAFF. CDR3 coding DNA: TGTGCCAGCTCACCCTTAGGCGGCAACACTGAAGCTTTCTTT.

The CDR3 DNA is TGTGCCAGTAGTATCCCAGGCCAGGGCGGTTTGTCACCCCTCCACTTT. It specifies CASSIPGQGGLSPLHF. This chain connects TRBV19 to TRBJ1-6, with D possibly matching TRBD1 (5 bases). The CDR3 length is 16 residues. With 3 bases removed from V and 10 bases from J, the gap between germline ends came to 19 bases. CDR1 and CDR2 (germline): LNHDA, SQIVND (reference sequence).

The sample holds one count of this clone. This chain links TRBV11-2 with TRBJ2-1; 8 bases map to TRBD2. The CDR3 loop spans 16 amino acids. V was clipped by 1 base and J by 3 bases; unmatched bases: 5. CDR1 is SGHAT, CDR2 FQNNGV, per germline. This chain's CDR3 is CASSLGSGIVYNEQFF. As DNA, the CDR3 is TGTGCCAGCAGCTTAGGTAGCGGGATTGTCTACAATGAGCAGTTCTTC.

This clone was seen more than once but under ten times. The chain links TRBV3-1 (or the pseudogene TRBV3-2) to TRBJ2-1; TRBD2 might be the D (5 bases). Per the germline V gene, CDR1 is LGHDT and CDR2 is YNNKEL (reference sequence). The CDR3 loop spans 15 amino acids. The V and J ends lost 1 base and 4 bases respectively, with 11 bases between them. As DNA, the CDR3 is TGTGCCAGCAGCCAAGCCGAGGGCGGTTACAATGAGCAGTTCTTC. This encodes CASSQAEGGYNEQFF.

The V gene is TRBV10-3, the J gene TRBJ1-1; 9 positions match TRBD1. Germline-derived CDR1 and CDR2 are ENHRY and SYGVKD. This CDR3 has 16 residues. Germline trimming cut 0 bases from V and 2 bases from J; bases unmatched to any gene: 4. The DNA for the CDR3 is TGTGCCATCAGTGAGTCGACAGGGGGGATCAACACTGAAGCTTTCTTT. Its protein is CAISESTGGINTEAFF.